These 18 T cell receptor beta chains came from one sample sequenced in a study of vaccination effects on CD4 cells after COVID-19. Assay: immunoSEQ multiplex PCR; the TCRdb copy retains only in-frame clones and omits some. The sample contains 55,000 to 75,000 clones, 65% to 85% of which appear only once. The ViraFEST assay expanded antigen-specific CD4+ T cells with viral peptide pools before sequencing. Culture proceeded for 10 days, and CD4+ T cells were then isolated. Negative nucleocapsid antibody tests before and after vaccination confirmed no previous SARS-CoV-2 infection. Which antigens these TCRs recognize remains unknown. The material was CD4+ T cells from PBMCs cultured with HCoV-NL63 spike peptides, obtained before COVID-19 vaccination. These receptors all come from a human donor who received a COVID-19 vaccine.

CDR3 nucleotide sequence: TGTGCCAGCAGTTACGTCAGAAAAATTAATTCACCCCTCCACTTT. It is translated as CASSYVRKINSPLHF. J is TRBJ1-6 and V is TRBV6-5; D remains unclear. This CDR3 comprises 15 residues. Trimming pared 2 bases from V and 6 bases from J, leaving 11 bases between. Germline CDR1 reads MNHEY; CDR2 reads SVGAGI.

This clone was found a few times. V is TRBV6-4 and J is TRBJ1-1; 7 nucleotides agree with TRBD1. CDR1 and CDR2 (germline): MRHNA, SNTAGT. V was pared by 6 bases and J by 2 bases, with 6 bases of the junction left unmatched. The length of the CDR3 is 14 residues. This CDR3 reads CASRVQGGNTEAFF. CDR3 nucleotides: TGTGCCAGCAGGGTTCAGGGGGGCAACACTGAAGCTTTCTTT.

The chain is built from TRBV27 and TRBJ1-1; weak D call: TRBD1 (6 bases). V lost 4 bases and J lost 1, with 7 bases in between. The CDR3 sequence is 13 residues long. Germline CDR1 MNHEY, CDR2 SMNVEV (reference sequence). CDR3: CASSWGQNTEAFF. As DNA, the CDR3 is TGTGCCAGCAGTTGGGGACAGAACACTGAAGCTTTCTTT.

This chain joins TRBV9 and TRBJ2-5; D is possibly TRBD2 (6 bases). The CDR3 has 14 amino acids. Trimming took 4 bases from V and 4 from J, leaving 14 bases between them. Per germline, CDR1 SGDLS and CDR2 YYNGEE. The CDR3 sequence is CASSLSLGGETQYF. The CDR3 DNA sequence: TGTGCCAGCAGCCTATCCCTCGGGGGAGAGACCCAGTACTTC.

In this sample, this clone turned up a few times. The J gene is TRBJ1-1, the V gene TRBV7-9; D unclear. From germline, CDR1 is SEHNR and CDR2 FQNEAQ (reference sequence). Trimming took 6 bases from V and 8 from J, leaving 16 bases between them. The CDR3 is made up of 13 amino acids. CDR3 nucleotides: TGTGCCAGCAGTAAAGGGAGAGAGACGGAAGCTTTCTTT. Translating gives CASSKGRETEAFF. Drawing the rest from reference TRBV7-9 and TRBJ1-1, the complete variable domain is DTGVSQNPRHKITKRGQNVTFRCDPISEHNRLYWYRQTLGQGPEFLTYFQNEAQLEKSRLLSDRFSAERPKGSFSTLEIQRTEQGDSAMYLCASSKGRETEAFFGQGTRLTVV.

This chain uses TRBV11-2 with TRBJ2-3; 7 bases are a match to TRBD1. J gave up 11 bases and V 5 bases, and 7 bases lay outside the gene matches. Germline values: CDR1 SGHAT, CDR2 FQNNGV. The CDR3 totals 12 residues. The CDR3 DNA reads as TGTGCCAGCAGCCCCGACAGGGATTGGCAGTATTTT. Translated: CASSPDRDWQYF.

The genes are TRBV5-6 and TRBJ2-1, with D unresolved. From germline, CDR1 is SGHDT and CDR2 YYEEEE. The V end was cut by 0 bases, the J end by 3 bases, with 10 bases between. CDR3 size: 15 residues. The DNA of the CDR3 is TGTGCCAGCAGCTTGGAAGGTTCATACTACAATGAGCAGTTCTTC. This translates into CASSLEGSYYNEQFF.

The gene calls are TRBV29-1 and TRBJ2-1; no clear D. V was shortened by 4 bases and J by 3 bases, with 4 bases between the two germline ends. Per germline, CDR1 SQVTM and CDR2 ANQGSEA. CDR3 length: 11 residues. CDR3 bases: TGCAGCGTTGTCGGCTACAATGAGCAGTTCTTC. Translated: CSVVGYNEQFF.

The V call is TRBV13, the J call TRBJ2-5; perhaps TRBD1 as D (6 bases). Germline V CDR1 and CDR2: PRHDT, FYEKMQ (reference sequence). Deletions cut 5 bases from V and 4 bases from J, with 14 bases between. The CDR3 contains 14 residues. The CDR3 loop is CASSLQGYGETQYF. Written as DNA, the CDR3 is TGTGCCAGCAGCCTACAGGGATACGGAGAGACCCAGTACTTC. Variable domain in full (rest from reference TRBV13 and TRBJ2-5): AAGVIQSPRHLIKEKRETATLKCYPIPRHDTVYWYQQGPGQDPQFLISFYEKMQSDKGSIPDRFSAQQFSDYHSELNMSSLELGDSALYFCASSLQGYGETQYFGPGTRLLVL.

The V and J genes are TRBV5-1 and TRBJ1-2; D is uncertain. The CDR3 contains 13 residues. Looked up from germline, CDR1 is SGHRS and CDR2 is YFSETQ. V was shortened by 0 bases and J by 2 bases, with 5 bases between the two germline ends. The CDR3 reads CASSLGRNYGYTF. In DNA form, the CDR3 reads TGCGCCAGCAGCTTGGGCAGAAACTATGGCTACACCTTC.

V usage is TRBV5-8 and J usage is TRBJ2-1, with TRBD2 identical over 9 bases. After removal of 0 bases from V and 8 bases from J, the junction contained 6 bases not matched to a gene. Germline V gene lookup returns CDR1 SGHTS and CDR2 YDEGEE. The CDR3 sequence is 15 residues long. The CDR3 reads CASSLARGGIDEQFF. The CDR3 DNA is TGTGCCAGCAGCTTGGCGCGGGGGGGTATCGATGAGCAGTTCTTC.

Only a few counts were recorded for this clone. The genes are TRBV7-2 and TRBJ2-7; D is ambiguous. This CDR3 comprises 13 residues. The V end was cut by 1 base, the J end by 0 bases, with 4 bases between. Germline CDR1 and CDR2: SGHTA and FQGNSA. CDR3 residues: CASSLDGSYEQYV. The DNA for the CDR3 is TGTGCCAGCAGCTTAGATGGCTCCTACGAGCAGTACGTC.

This clone was observed a handful of times. This rearrangement joins TRBV7-6 to TRBJ2-1, with 10 nucleotides matching TRBD1. This CDR3 is built from 15 residues. V lost 5 bases to trimming and J lost 3 bases; unmatched junction nucleotides: 4. Germline V gene data show CDR1 as SGHVS and CDR2 as FNYEAQ. The DNA for the CDR3 is TGTGCCAGCAGCGCCGGGACAGGGGTCTACAATGAGCAGTTCTTC. Protein product: CASSAGTGVYNEQFF.

The chain links TRBV18 to TRBJ1-3; D ambiguous. Deletions cut 5 bases from V and 8 bases from J, with 7 bases between. Germline V gene sequence: CDR1 KGHSH, CDR2 LQKENI. The CDR3 is 11 residues long. The chain's CDR3 is CASSEVDTIYF. The CDR3 DNA follows: TGTGCCAGCTCAGAGGTGGACACCATATATTTT.

The rearrangement uses TRBV7-2 and TRBJ2-2; TRBD1 aligns across 8 bases. V trimming: 3 bases; J trimming: 5 bases; junction bases outside the gene matches: 11. Germline V gives CDR1 SGHTA, CDR2 FQGNSA. The length of the CDR3 is 17 residues. The CDR3 DNA reads as TGTGCCAGCAGCTTGGTGAGGGGCAGGGGGCTGACCGGGGAGCTGTTTTTT. Translating gives CASSLVRGRGLTGELFF. Together with reference TRBV7-2 and TRBJ2-2, the CDR3 gives the full variable domain: GAGVSQSPSNKVTEKGKDVELRCDPISGHTALYWYRQSLGQGLEFLIYFQGNSAPDKSGLPSDRFSAERTGGSVSTLTIQRTQQEDSAVYLCASSLVRGRGLTGELFFGEGSRLTVL.

This clone was counted once. CDR3 nucleotides: TGCAGCGTTGCTGGGGAGTTTCAAGAGACCCAGTACTTC. It yields the protein CSVAGEFQETQYF. The chain employs TRBV29-1 and TRBJ2-5; D might be TRBD2 (5 bases). V lost 4 bases and J lost 2, with 11 bases in between. The germline CDR1 and CDR2 sequences are SQVTM and ANQGSEA. The CDR3 is made up of 13 amino acids. Looking up the rest from reference TRBV29-1 and TRBJ2-5 gives the full variable domain: SAVISQKPSRDICQRGTSLTIQCQVDSQVTMMFWYRQQPGQSLTLIATANQGSEATYESGFVIDKFPISRPNLTFSTLTVSNMSPEDSSIYLCSVAGEFQETQYFGPGTRLLVL.

The rearrangement joins TRBV2 to TRBJ2-2; D may be TRBD2 (5 bases). Per the germline V gene, CDR1 is SNHLY and CDR2 is FYNNEI. The CDR3 runs to 12 residues. V was clipped by 4 bases and J by 6 bases, with 6 bases between them. CDR3 nucleotide sequence: TGTGCCAGCAGTGGGGGAGCCGGGGAGCTGTTTTTT. It translates to CASSGGAGELFF.

The rearrangement joins TRBV3-1 (or the pseudogene TRBV3-2) to TRBJ2-2; D is undetermined. V dropped 0 bases and J dropped 1 base, with 3 bases sitting between them. Germline values: CDR1 LGHDT, CDR2 YNNKEL (reference sequence). The CDR3 length is 14 residues. The CDR3 DNA follows: TGTGCCAGCAGCCAAGATCAGAACACCGGGGAGCTGTTTTTT. Translation gives CASSQDQNTGELFF.